This TCR beta chain appears in the sequencing data of a study of cytomegalovirus exposure and HLA in healthy donors. The primer mix had 60 Vbeta and 13 Jbeta primers. Profiling relied on immunoSEQ multiplex PCR, and the TCRdb table lists in-frame clones only, not all of them. The sample lists tens of thousands of clones; around 79% were seen once. CDR1 is LNHDA and CDR2 is SQIVND in the germline V gene (reference sequence). CDR3 length: 16 amino acids. Trimming removed 3 bases from V and 2 bases from J, with 15 bases in between. The receptor was isolated from a woman in her forties in good health and CMV-seropositive. This sequence joins TRBV19 and TRBJ2-3; a weak D match, TRBD1 (6 bases). Material: PBMCs. CDR3: CASSMVGGLSTDTQYF. CDR3 nucleotides: TGTGCCAGTAGTATGGTTGGGGGCCTCTCCACAGATACGCAGTATTTT.